The next 25 T cell receptor beta chains were all read from a single sample in a study of T-cell reconstitution after alpha-beta-depleted transplantation in children. For TCRbeta, the library was prepared with unique molecular identifiers. TCRdb passed the PCR reads through MiXCR, listing each CDR3 protein once. The profile shows about 540,000 distinct CDR3 sequences, around 16% of them singletons. The source was PBMCs from the stem cell graft donor, collected from the stem cell graft. The receptors were sampled from a human donor who donated a stem cell graft to a child with acute lymphoblastic leukemia.

The chain combines TRBV3-1 with TRBJ2-4; D gene uncertain. Germline V gene data show CDR1 as LGHDT and CDR2 as YNNKEL (reference sequence). The CDR3 runs to 13 residues. V was cut by 5 bases and J by 5 bases, with 10 bases left in between. In nucleotides, the CDR3 is TGTGCCAGCAGCACCGGCTCCGAAAACATTCAGTACTTC. Amino acid sequence: CASSTGSENIQYF. Full variable domain (rest looked up from reference TRBV3-1 and TRBJ2-4): DTAVSQTPKYLVTQMGNDKSIKCEQNLGHDTMYWYKQDSKKFLKIMFSYNNKELIINETVPNRFSPKSPDKAHLNLHINSLELGDSAVYFCASSTGSENIQYFGAGTRLSVL.

This clonotype was observed a handful of times. This chain joins TRBV12-3 or TRBV12-4 and TRBJ2-3; D not certain. The CDR3 has 16 residues. Trimming cost V 5 bases and J 0 bases, with 15 bases left between them. In nucleotides, the CDR3 is TGTGCCAGCAGTGTGCCGATCTCTAGTAGCACAGATACGCAGTATTTT. It yields the protein CASSVPISSSTDTQYF.

This clonotype showed up just once. The genes are TRBV4-1 and TRBJ2-1; 14 nucleotides align to TRBD2. Germline CDR1 MGHRA, CDR2 YSYEKL. The CDR3 runs 18 residues. V dropped 6 bases and J dropped 3; count of bases not matched to a gene: 10. The DNA for the CDR3 is TGCGCCAGCAGTTCGGGACTAGCGGGAGTTTTAAGCTACAATGAGCAGTTCTTC. Translating it yields CASSSGLAGVLSYNEQFF.

This clonotype was observed a few times. The rearrangement uses TRBV5-6 and TRBJ1-1; D uncertain. Deletions cut 5 bases from V and 11 bases from J, with 22 bases between. The CDR3 contains 14 residues. The germline gives CDR1 SGHDT, CDR2 YYEEEE. CDR3 in DNA: TGTGCCAGCAGACGGACCGGGCCTCTTGAGAAGGCTTTCTTT. It codes for CASRRTGPLEKAFF.

This clonotype occurred a few times. The junction and the germline gene differ at one end; a read error may be behind it. This sequence joins TRBV7-9 and TRBJ2-7, with 10 bases identical to TRBD2. The germline gives CDR1 SEHNR, CDR2 FQNEAQ (reference sequence). This CDR3 spans 16 amino acids. This CDR3 reads CASSLAVAGGLYEQYF. CDR3 nucleotide sequence: TGTGCCAGCAGCCTAGCGGTAGCGGGAGGACTCTACGAGCAGTACTTC.

This clonotype was counted a few times. This chain joins TRBV20-1 and TRBJ2-2; 7 bases align to TRBD2. The CDR3 consists of 16 residues. The junction had 5 bases not matched to a gene; V was cut back by 0 bases and J by 1 base. Germline CDR1 reads DFQATT; CDR2 reads SNEGSKA (reference sequence). As DNA, the CDR3 is TGCAGTGCTAGAGATTTTGGCGGGGGGAACACCGGGGAGCTGTTTTTT. This translates into CSARDFGGGNTGELFF.

J is TRBJ2-2 and V is TRBV12-3 or TRBV12-4; D call uncertain. This CDR3 region has 14 residues. Trimming removed 3 bases from V and 4 bases from J, with 9 bases in between. The CDR3 DNA reads as TGTGCCAGCAGTTTTGGTGGTGGCACCGGGGAGCTGTTTTTT. Translated, it gives CASSFGGGTGELFF.

This clonotype was detected a few times. The chain employs TRBV4-1 and TRBJ2-1; no clear D gene. This CDR3 is 14 amino acids long. V dropped 0 bases and J dropped 9 bases, with 12 bases sitting between them. The germline gives CDR1 MGHRA, CDR2 YSYEKL. CDR3 amino acids: CASSQESATTEQFF. DNA of the CDR3: TGCGCCAGCAGCCAAGAAAGTGCGACGACTGAGCAGTTCTTC.

This clonotype was counted ten times or more. This chain joins TRBV10-1 and TRBJ2-3; 8 bases are shared with TRBD1. The V segment lost 2 bases and the J segment 0 bases; nucleotides outside the gene matches: 4. This CDR3 has 16 residues. CDR1 and CDR2 (germline): WNHNN, SYGVQD (reference sequence). CDR3 DNA: TGCGCCAGCAGTGAGGGACAGGGAATGAGCACAGATACGCAGTATTTT. Translated: CASSEGQGMSTDTQYF.

In this sample, this clonotype turned up a few times. This rearrangement joins TRBV12-3 or TRBV12-4 to TRBJ2-2; perhaps TRBD2 as D (6 bases). The CDR3 extends over 14 amino acids. V was clipped by 5 bases and J by 3 bases, with 10 bases between them. The CDR3 DNA reads as TGTGCCAGCAGTCCGGGACTCGACACCGGGGAGCTGTTTTTT. As protein: CASSPGLDTGELFF.

The chain couples TRBV4-1 to TRBJ2-2, with a tentative D call TRBD1 (6 bases). The CDR3 runs to 14 residues. Germline assignment: CDR1 MGHRA and CDR2 YSYEKL. With 4 bases removed from V and 4 bases from J, the gap between germline ends came to 10 bases. The CDR3 is CASSLGATTGELFF. CDR3 bases: TGCGCCAGCAGCCTGGGGGCAACCACCGGGGAGCTGTTTTTT.

The chain joins TRBV4-1 to TRBJ2-3, with TRBD2 matching over 11 bases. Germline V gene data show CDR1 as MGHRA and CDR2 as YSYEKL. Trimming took 4 bases from V and 4 from J; bases not matched to a gene: 7. CDR3 size: 16 residues. The CDR3 DNA reads as TGCGCCAGCAGCCTTCCGACTAGCGGGACCGCAGATACGCAGTATTTT. It is translated as CASSLPTSGTADTQYF.

A few counts support this clonotype. The chain uses TRBV9 and TRBJ2-7; 11 nucleotides agree with TRBD2. The CDR3 loop spans 15 amino acids. Germline values: CDR1 SGDLS, CDR2 YYNGEE. Trimming at V came to 4 bases and at J to 4 bases, leaving 7 bases not matched to a gene. CDR3 sequence reads: CASSPSGLADYEQYF. CDR3 coding DNA: TGTGCCAGCAGCCCCTCGGGACTAGCGGATTACGAGCAGTACTTC. Based on the CDR3 plus reference TRBV9 and TRBJ2-7, the full variable domain is DSGVTQTPKHLITATGQRVTLRCSPRSGDLSVYWYQQSLDQGLQFLIQYYNGEERAKGNILERFSAQQFPDLHSELNLSSLELGDSALYFCASSPSGLADYEQYFGPGTRLTVT.

The V gene is TRBV5-8, the J gene TRBJ2-5; perhaps TRBD2 as D (6 bases). V was shortened by 3 bases and J by 2 bases, with 14 bases between the two germline ends. The CDR3 sequence is 15 residues long. Germline V gene lookup returns CDR1 SGHTS and CDR2 YDEGEE. CDR3 region: CASSSPGLWQETQYF. The DNA for the CDR3 is TGTGCCAGCAGCTCCCCGGGACTGTGGCAAGAGACCCAGTACTTC.

V is TRBV9 and J is TRBJ2-1; 8 bases match TRBD2. This CDR3 region has 15 residues. V shed 0 bases and J 7 bases; nucleotides not matched to a gene: 6. CDR1 is SGDLS, CDR2 YYNGEE, per germline. The CDR3 loop reads CASSVAGGGRNEQFF. CDR3 coding DNA: TGTGCCAGCAGCGTAGCGGGAGGGGGTAGGAATGAGCAGTTCTTC.

This clonotype showed up just a few times. The V gene is TRBV12-5, the J gene TRBJ2-5, with 9 bases that match TRBD1. CDR3 length: 15 residues. Unmatched junction bases numbered 4, after V lost 4 bases and J lost 1 base. Germline CDR1 LGHNT, CDR2 FRNRAP. In DNA, the CDR3 is TGTGCTAGTGGTTGGGACAGGGCCGGCCAAGAGACCCAGTACTTC. Protein: CASGWDRAGQETQYF.

This clonotype was found a few times. The V call is TRBV20-1, the J call TRBJ2-7; 15 nucleotides match TRBD2. In germline, CDR1 is DFQATT, CDR2 SNEGSKA (reference sequence). The CDR3 has 17 amino acids. Losses at the gene ends were 3 bases for V and 6 bases for J; bases not matched to a gene: 12. The CDR3 loop reads CSARGLAGGAIGGEQYF. In nucleotides, the CDR3 is TGCAGTGCTAGGGGACTAGCGGGAGGCGCCATCGGAGGCGAGCAGTACTTC.

In its sample, this clonotype was seen a few times. J is TRBJ1-1 and V is TRBV6-5; D is uncertain. Germline-derived CDR1 and CDR2 are MNHEY and SVGAGI. The CDR3 has 14 residues. Trimming stripped 2 bases from V and 3 bases from J, with 10 bases between. The CDR3 DNA follows: TGTGCCAGCAGTTACAGGGCCCAATACACTGAAGCTTTCTTT. The encoded protein is CASSYRAQYTEAFF.

The chain links TRBV20-1 to TRBJ1-3; D uncertain. Germline V gene lookup returns CDR1 DFQATT and CDR2 SNEGSKA (reference sequence). The CDR3 is 11 amino acids. Between the trimmed V and J ends, which lost 2 bases and 3 bases, there was a span of 2 bases. CDR3 sequence: CSARHGNTIYF. The CDR3 nucleotides are TGCAGTGCTAGACATGGAAACACCATATATTTT.

The rearrangement uses TRBV6-2 or TRBV6-3 and TRBJ1-2; D is uncertain. Trimming took off 6 bases at V and 7 bases at J, with 21 bases between the two ends. CDR1 MNHEY and CDR2 SVGEGT come from the germline V gene. The CDR3 has 15 residues. The CDR3 reads CASRPLLMRLSGYTF. In nucleotides, the CDR3 is TGTGCCAGCAGGCCTTTGCTGATGCGTCTGAGTGGCTACACCTTC.

This clonotype was counted between two and nine times. V and J are TRBV7-9 and TRBJ2-1; 7 bases fit TRBD1. In germline, CDR1 is SEHNR, CDR2 FQNEAQ (reference sequence). V was pared by 1 base and J by 0 bases, with 6 bases of the junction left unmatched. The CDR3 loop spans 17 amino acids. The CDR3 region is CASSLDAYRGSYNEQFF. The CDR3 nucleotides read TGTGCCAGCAGCTTAGACGCCTACAGGGGCTCCTACAATGAGCAGTTCTTC.

The V gene is TRBV6-5, the J gene TRBJ1-4, with D uncertain. Trimming cost V 4 bases and J 6 bases, with 12 bases left between them. Germline-derived CDR1 and CDR2 are MNHEY and SVGAGI. CDR3 length: 14 amino acids. CDR3 coding DNA: TGTGCCAGCAGTTTTGACCGGATTTATGAAAAACTGTTTTTT. It encodes CASSFDRIYEKLFF.

This clonotype has just a few counts. V and J are TRBV27 and TRBJ1-6; possibly TRBD1 for D (5 bases). Per germline, CDR1 MNHEY and CDR2 SMNVEV (reference sequence). The CDR3 length is 16 residues. V lost 3 bases, J lost 7 bases, and 16 bases lay in between. This CDR3 reads CASSLLVGGANSPLHF. CDR3 coding DNA: TGTGCCAGCAGTTTGTTGGTAGGAGGGGCGAATTCACCCCTCCACTTT.

This clonotype was picked up many times. The chain uses TRBV29-1 and TRBJ1-1, with D possibly TRBD1 on 5 matching bases. CDR3 length: 12 residues. Trimming cost V 8 bases and J 3 bases, with 13 bases left between them. CDR1 is SQVTM and CDR2 is ANQGSEA in the germline V gene. In nucleotides, the CDR3 is TGCAGCTCCGACGGGGGTTACACTGAAGCTTTCTTT. This encodes CSSDGGYTEAFF.

The CDR3 protein is CSAAEWTANTEAFF. The CDR3 nucleotides are TGCAGCGCGGCAGAATGGACAGCGAACACTGAAGCTTTCTTT. This chain connects TRBV29-1 to TRBJ1-1; D is perhaps TRBD1 (6 bases). This CDR3 has 14 residues. V was shortened by 7 bases and J by 1 base, with 16 bases between the two germline ends. Looked up from germline, CDR1 is SQVTM and CDR2 is ANQGSEA.